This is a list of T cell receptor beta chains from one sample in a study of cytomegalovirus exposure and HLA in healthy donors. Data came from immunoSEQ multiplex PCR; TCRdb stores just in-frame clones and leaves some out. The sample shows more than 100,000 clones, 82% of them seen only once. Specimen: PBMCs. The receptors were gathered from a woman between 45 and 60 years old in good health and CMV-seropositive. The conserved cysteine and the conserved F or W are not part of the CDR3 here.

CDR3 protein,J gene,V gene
ASSLLGGMEEQY,TRBJ2-7,TRBV14
ATSRGGYTEAF,TRBJ1-1,TRBV15
ASSLTGGTEAF,TRBJ1-1,TRBV11-3
ASSLFYRGVGYSNQPQH,TRBJ1-5,TRBV28
ASRPRVVRSDEKLF,TRBJ1-4,TRBV19
ASSYGGLTYNEQF,TRBJ2-1,TRBV6-5
ASSPATQIFGYT,TRBJ1-2,TRBV6-5
ASSLGLAGIYEQY,TRBJ2-7,TRBV27
ASSLSGTGYT,TRBJ1-2,TRBV27
ASSKTLGGYEQY,NA,TRBV7-6
ASSPRLAGGPGATDTQY,TRBJ2-3,TRBV7-2
SAWSSDSYEQY,TRBJ2-7,TRBV29-1
ASKEWEPTYEQY,TRBJ2-7,TRBV27
ASSLSGANVLT,TRBJ2-6,TRBV11-3
ASSVTSGAYEQY,TRBJ2-7,TRBV9
AWSNRDRGRHEQY,TRBJ2-7,TRBV30
ASSPRTGLGETQY,TRBJ2-5,TRBV18
ALDRVGNNEQF,TRBJ2-1,TRBV30
ASSINPGGETEAF,TRBJ1-1,TRBV19
ASSLRRPGGYEQY,NA,TRBV7-8